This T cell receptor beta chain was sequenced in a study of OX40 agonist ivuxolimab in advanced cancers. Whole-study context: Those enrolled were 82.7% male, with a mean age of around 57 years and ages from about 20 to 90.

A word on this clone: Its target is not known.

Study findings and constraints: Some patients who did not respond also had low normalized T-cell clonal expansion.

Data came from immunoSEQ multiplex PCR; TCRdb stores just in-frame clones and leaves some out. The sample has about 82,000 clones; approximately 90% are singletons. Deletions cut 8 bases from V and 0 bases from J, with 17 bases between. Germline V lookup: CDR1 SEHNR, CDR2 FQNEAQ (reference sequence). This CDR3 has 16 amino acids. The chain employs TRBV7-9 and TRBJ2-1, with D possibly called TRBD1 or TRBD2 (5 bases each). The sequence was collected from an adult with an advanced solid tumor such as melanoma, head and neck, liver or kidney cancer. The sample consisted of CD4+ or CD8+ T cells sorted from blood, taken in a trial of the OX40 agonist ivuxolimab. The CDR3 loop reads CASAFGAGSSYNEQFF. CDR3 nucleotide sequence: TGTGCCAGCGCCTTCGGGGCAGGGAGCTCCTACAATGAGCAGTTCTTC. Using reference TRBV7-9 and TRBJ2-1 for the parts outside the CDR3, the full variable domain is DTGVSQNPRHKITKRGQNVTFRCDPISEHNRLYWYRQTLGQGPEFLTYFQNEAQLEKSRLLSDRFSAERPKGSFSTLEIQRTEQGDSAMYLCASAFGAGSSYNEQFFGPGTRLTVL.